A selection of T cell receptor beta chains follows, all from one sample in a study of T cell changes during pregnancy in multiple sclerosis. Only in-frame clones appear in the TCRdb table, and some are missing; sequencing was by immunoSEQ multiplex PCR. The table lists about 75,000 clones, nearly 95% of them singletons. The material was CD4+ T cells from peripheral blood mononuclear cells, obtained after pregnancy. These receptors all come from a female donor with multiple sclerosis, enrolled in a pregnancy study. Each CDR3 is given with its conserved first and last residue. The D gene is left open where the match is weak. Clone size is stated in some rows and not others, as once, few, many or a class when expanded.

j_call clone_size d_call v_call cdr3_aa cdr3_nt
TRBJ2-4 . . TRBV21-1 CASSNQAKNIQYF TGTGCCAGCAGCAATCAGGCCAAAAACATTCAGTACTTC
TRBJ2-5 . TRBD1 TRBV7-6 CASSLTWDRQETQYF TGTGCCAGCAGCTTAACCTGGGACAGACAAGAGACCCAGTACTTC
TRBJ1-1 . . TRBV11-2 CASSLWGGVNTEAFF TGTGCCAGCAGCTTATGGGGGGGGGTGAACACTGAAGCTTTCTTT
TRBJ1-1 . TRBD1 TRBV28 CASSSRTGRGTEAFF TGTGCCAGCAGTTCAAGGACAGGGAGGGGAACTGAAGCTTTCTTT
TRBJ2-1 . . TRBV7-2 CAIQGWSYNEQFF TGTGCCATACAGGGCTGGTCCTACAATGAGCAGTTCTTC
TRBJ1-4 once TRBD1 TRBV28 CASSLKGQINEKLFF TGTGCCAGCAGTTTAAAGGGACAGATTAATGAAAAACTGTTTTTT
TRBJ1-2 . . TRBV9 CASSAGNLYGYTF TGTGCCAGCAGCGCCGGGAACCTTTATGGCTACACCTTC
TRBJ1-5 . . TRBV30 CAWREGGAPNQPQHF TGTGCCTGGAGGGAGGGAGGCGCCCCTAATCAGCCCCAGCATTTT
TRBJ2-3 . TRBD2 TRBV7-3 CASSPIAGEDTDTQYF TGTGCCAGCAGTCCTATAGCGGGAGAAGACACAGATACGCAGTATTTT
TRBJ2-4 . . TRBV19 CASMDSLAKNIQYF TGTGCCAGTATGGACAGCCTAGCCAAAAACATTCAGTACTTC
TRBJ1-5 . . TRBV29-1 CSAGGSNQPQHF TGCAGCGCCGGGGGAAGCAATCAGCCCCAGCATTTT
TRBJ2-5 . TRBD2 TRBV5-3 CARSSGGELETQYF TGTGCCAGAAGCTCCGGGGGGGAATTAGAGACCCAGTACTTC
TRBJ2-1 . TRBD2 TRBV5-1 CASSRGGTSLSSYNEQFF TGCGCCAGCAGCCGGGGGGGGACTAGCCTGAGCTCCTACAATGAGCAGTTCTTC
TRBJ1-5 . TRBD1 TRBV19 CASTRQGGQPQHF TGTGCCAGTACCCGACAGGGGGGTCAGCCCCAGCATTTT
TRBJ2-5 . . TRBV18 CASSPPQGVRETQYF TGTGCCAGCTCACCCCCACAGGGAGTGAGGGAGACCCAGTACTTC
TRBJ2-1 . . TRBV20-1 CKGGSANEQFF TGCAAGGGGGGGAGTGCCAATGAGCAGTTCTTC
TRBJ2-7 . . TRBV7-2 CASSLVGGGGQYF TGTGCCAGCAGCTTAGTAGGGGGGGGCGGGCAGTACTTC
TRBJ2-5 . TRBD2 TRBV19 CASRLAGELLQETQYF TGTGCCAGTAGACTAGCGGGAGAGCTATTACAAGAGACCCAGTACTTC
TRBJ2-4 . TRBD2 TRBV6-5 CASSQAGTSKNIQYF TGTGCCAGCAGCCAAGCCGGGACTAGCAAAAACATTCAGTACTTC
TRBJ2-7 . TRBD2 TRBV7-6 CASSSLRAGVSEQYF TGTGCCAGCAGCTCCCTGAGAGCGGGAGTATCGGAGCAGTACTTC
TRBJ1-1 . . TRBV12-5 CASGLDGNTEAFF TGTGCTAGTGGATTGGACGGGAACACTGAAGCTTTCTTT
TRBJ2-7 . . TRBV27 CASSLSSYYEQYF TGTGCCAGCAGTTTATCCTCTTACTACGAGCAGTACTTC
TRBJ2-7 once TRBD1 TRBV6-5 CASSYSGQDTYEQYF TGTGCCAGCAGTTACTCGGGACAGGATACCTACGAGCAGTACTTC
TRBJ1-4 . . TRBV19 CASSQTATNEKLFF TGTGCCAGTAGCCAGACAGCCACTAATGAAAAACTGTTTTTT
TRBJ2-3 . . TRBV29-1 CSVEPATSTDTQYF TGCAGCGTTGAGCCAGCGACTAGCACAGATACGCAGTATTTT
TRBJ2-7 . . TRBV7-3 CASSSSQGYEQYF TGTGCCAGCAGCTCATCACAGGGCTACGAGCAGTACTTC
TRBJ1-2 . . TRBV5-1 CASRMSRGYYGYTF TGCGCCAGCAGAATGTCGAGGGGGTACTATGGCTACACCTTC
TRBJ1-5 . TRBD1 TRBV6-5 CASRNSGGNNQPQHF TGTGCCAGCAGAAACTCAGGGGGGAACAATCAGCCCCAGCATTTT
TRBJ2-7 . . TRBV20-1 CSASGVYEQYF TGCAGTGCTAGCGGAGTTTACGAGCAGTACTTC
TRBJ2-7 . . TRBV7-9 CASSDSLAGYEQYF TGTGCCAGCTCCGACTCTTTAGCCGGTTACGAGCAGTACTTC
TRBJ1-2 . . TRBV28 CASRTPNGYTF TGTGCCAGCAGGACACCCAATGGCTACACCTTC
TRBJ2-5 . . TRBV7-9 CASSLSSSGMETQYF TGTGCCAGCAGCTTATCCTCTTCGGGGATGGAGACCCAGTACTTC
TRBJ2-3 . . TRBV5-6 CASSWYSGSLSTDTQYF TGTGCCAGCAGCTGGTATAGCGGATCCCTTAGCACAGATACGCAGTATTTT
TRBJ2-5 . TRBD2 TRBV7-2 CASSLGGLAGARETQYF TGTGCCAGCAGCTTAGGGGGACTAGCGGGAGCCAGGGAGACCCAGTACTTC
TRBJ2-1 few TRBD2 TRBV14 CASSQELAGVFGEQFF TGTGCCAGCAGCCAAGAACTAGCGGGAGTGTTTGGTGAGCAGTTCTTC
TRBJ1-2 . TRBD1 TRBV19 CASSTGQGYGYTF TGTGCCAGTAGTACCGGACAGGGCTATGGCTACACCTTC
TRBJ1-1 few . TRBV11-1 CASRPQQSEAFF TGTGCCAGCAGGCCACAACAGAGTGAAGCTTTCTTT
TRBJ2-2 . TRBD2 TRBV30 CAWSVLAGGPGELFF TGTGCCTGGAGTGTACTAGCGGGAGGGCCCGGGGAGCTGTTTTTT
TRBJ1-1 once TRBD1 TRBV4-1 CASSPKPGQGNTEAFF TGCGCCAGCAGCCCTAAGCCGGGACAGGGGAACACTGAAGCTTTCTTT
TRBJ2-5 . TRBD2 TRBV9 CASGVGGSHQETQYF TGTGCCAGCGGAGTGGGCGGGAGTCACCAAGAGACCCAGTACTTC
TRBJ2-2 once TRBD2 TRBV10-3 CAISEGRAGELFF TGTGCCATCAGTGAGGGGAGGGCCGGGGAGCTGTTTTTT